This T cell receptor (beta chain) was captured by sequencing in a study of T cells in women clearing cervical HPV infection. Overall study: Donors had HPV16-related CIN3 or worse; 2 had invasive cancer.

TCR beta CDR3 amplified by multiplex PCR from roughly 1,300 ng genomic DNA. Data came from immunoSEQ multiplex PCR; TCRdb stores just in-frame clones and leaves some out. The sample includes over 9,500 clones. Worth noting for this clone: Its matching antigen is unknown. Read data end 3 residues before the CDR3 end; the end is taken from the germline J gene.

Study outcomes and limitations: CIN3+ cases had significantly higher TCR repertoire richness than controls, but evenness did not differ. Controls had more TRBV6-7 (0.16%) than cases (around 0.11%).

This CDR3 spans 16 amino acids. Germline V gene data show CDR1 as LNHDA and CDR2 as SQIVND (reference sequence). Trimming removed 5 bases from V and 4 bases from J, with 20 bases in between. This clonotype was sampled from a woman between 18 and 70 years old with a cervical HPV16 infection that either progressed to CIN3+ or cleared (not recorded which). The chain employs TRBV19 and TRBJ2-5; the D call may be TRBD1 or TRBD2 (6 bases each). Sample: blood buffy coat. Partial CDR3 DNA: TGTGCCAGTAGTCTCTCCAGCAGGGGAGGCCGAGAGACC. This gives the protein CASSLSSRGGRET. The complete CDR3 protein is CASSLSSRGGRETQYF.